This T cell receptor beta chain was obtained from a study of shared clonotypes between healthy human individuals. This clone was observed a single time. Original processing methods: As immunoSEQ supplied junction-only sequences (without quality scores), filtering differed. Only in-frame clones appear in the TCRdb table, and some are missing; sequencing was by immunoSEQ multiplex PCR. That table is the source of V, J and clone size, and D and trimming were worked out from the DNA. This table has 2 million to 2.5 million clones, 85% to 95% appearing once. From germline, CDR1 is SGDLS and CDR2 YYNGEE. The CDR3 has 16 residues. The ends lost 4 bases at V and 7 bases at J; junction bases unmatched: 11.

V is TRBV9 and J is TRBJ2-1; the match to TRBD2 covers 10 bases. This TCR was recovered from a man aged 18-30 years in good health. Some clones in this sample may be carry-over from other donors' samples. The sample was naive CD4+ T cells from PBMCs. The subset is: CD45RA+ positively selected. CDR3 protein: CASSTSGTSAVNEQFF. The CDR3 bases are TGTGCCAGCAGCACATCCGGGACTAGCGCGGTGAATGAGCAGTTCTTC.